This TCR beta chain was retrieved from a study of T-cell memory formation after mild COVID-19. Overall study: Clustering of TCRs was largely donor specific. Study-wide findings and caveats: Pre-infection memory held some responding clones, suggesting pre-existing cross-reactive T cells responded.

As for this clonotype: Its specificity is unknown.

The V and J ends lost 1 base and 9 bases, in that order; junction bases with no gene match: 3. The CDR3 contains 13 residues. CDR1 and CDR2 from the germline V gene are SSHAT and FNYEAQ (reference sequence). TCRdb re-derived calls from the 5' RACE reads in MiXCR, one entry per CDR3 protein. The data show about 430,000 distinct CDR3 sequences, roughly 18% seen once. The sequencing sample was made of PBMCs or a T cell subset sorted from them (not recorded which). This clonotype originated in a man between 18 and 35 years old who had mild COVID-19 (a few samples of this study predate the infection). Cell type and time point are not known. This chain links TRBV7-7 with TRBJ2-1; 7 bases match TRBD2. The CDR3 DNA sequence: TGTGCCAGCAGCTTAGGGCGGGGGACTGAGCAGTTCTTC. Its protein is CASSLGRGTEQFF.